Below are 16 T cell receptor beta chains sequenced from a single sample in a study of Ad26.COV2.S vaccination and SARS-CoV-2 variants (dated by TCRdb to the early 2020s). Library construction relied on the immunoSEQ multiplex PCR assay. The source is immuneACCESS, and TCRdb retained only in-frame sequences with V and J called. Part of the clones is not carried over; for the studies checked, unresolved V genes explain less than half of this, and the remainder is unexplained. The sample table lists under 150,000 clones, roughly 89% of them with a count of one. Less than 6% of the sample rests with the top ten. The time point label, read with the paper, signifies: individuals recovered from natural SARS-CoV-2 infection. Here the sequenced sample was peripheral blood, taken after recovery from COVID-19. The receptors here all came from a human donor who had recovered from COVID-19.

This chain uses TRBV29-1 with TRBJ1-5; 12 nucleotides line up with TRBD1. The CDR3 loop spans 13 amino acids. Germline V CDR1 and CDR2: SQVTM, ANQGSEA. Germline trimming cut 4 bases from V and 7 bases from J; bases unmatched to any gene: 2. CDR3 bases: TGCAGCGTTGGGGACAGGGGGCGACAGCCCCAGCATTTT. Its protein product is CSVGDRGRQPQHF. Together with reference TRBV29-1 and TRBJ1-5, the CDR3 gives the full variable domain: SAVISQKPSRDICQRGTSLTIQCQVDSQVTMMFWYRQQPGQSLTLIATANQGSEATYESGFVIDKFPISRPNLTFSTLTVSNMSPEDSSIYLCSVGDRGRQPQHFGDGTRLSIL.

The chain uses TRBV4-3 and TRBJ2-2, with 9 bases identical to TRBD1. The CDR3 runs to 17 residues. Germline CDR1 reads LGHNA; CDR2 reads YSLEER. The V gene end was trimmed by 1 base and the J gene end by 1 base; junction bases not matched to a gene: 4. In DNA form, the CDR3 reads TGCGCCAGCAGCCAAGGGCCGGGACAGGGGAACACCGGGGAGCTGTTTTTT. This gives the protein CASSQGPGQGNTGELFF.

V usage is TRBV5-1 and J usage is TRBJ2-3, with 8 nucleotides matching TRBD2. This CDR3 has 15 amino acids. With V trimmed by 2 bases and J by 5 bases, 7 bases remained unmatched. Germline V gene sequence: CDR1 SGHRS, CDR2 YFSETQ. In DNA, the CDR3 is TGCGCCAGCAGCTTTTCTCGGGGGGGCGAAGATACGCAGTATTTT. Residues: CASSFSRGGEDTQYF.

This chain joins TRBV10-2 and TRBJ1-6, with 7 bases fitting TRBD1. The germline V gene has CDR1 WSHSY and CDR2 SAAADI. J gave up 9 bases and V 2 bases, and 7 bases lay outside the gene matches. CDR3 length: 15 amino acids. In nucleotides, the CDR3 is TGCGCCAGCAGTGAGACCCCGGGACAGATTTCACCCCTCCACTTT. Translating it yields CASSETPGQISPLHF.

The J gene is TRBJ1-3, the V gene TRBV27; no definite D call. Trimming removed 6 bases from V and 0 bases from J, with 9 bases in between. The CDR3 length is 14 residues. CDR1 MNHEY and CDR2 SMNVEV come from the germline V gene (reference sequence). As DNA, the CDR3 is TGTGCCAGCAGGACCGGGCCCTCTGGAAACACCATATATTTT. Amino acids: CASRTGPSGNTIYF.

Details on this clone: The sample carries other DNA sequences with the same CDR3. The chain links TRBV28 to TRBJ2-5, with a weak D call TRBD2 (5 bases). The CDR3 extends over 12 amino acids. Germline-derived CDR1 and CDR2 are MDHEN and SYDVKM. Trimming removed 3 bases at V and 5 bases at J, with 7 bases between. The CDR3 reads CASSLRRETQYF. The CDR3 bases are TGTGCCAGCAGTTTGAGGAGGGAGACCCAGTACTTC.

This clone is classed as medium-sized (0.01 to 0.1%). This chain connects TRBV5-4 to TRBJ1-1, with D possibly TRBD1 on 6 matching bases. Germline V lookup: CDR1 SGHNT, CDR2 YYREEE (reference sequence). Trimming left V 4 bases short and J 0 bases short, with 10 bases between. The CDR3 sequence is 14 residues long. As DNA, the CDR3 is TGTGCCAGCAGCCGAGGGGACATGAACACTGAAGCTTTCTTT. This sequence encodes CASSRGDMNTEAFF.

CDR3 loop: CASSHRGRGQFF. The CDR3 DNA is TGTGCCAGCAGCCACAGGGGGCGTGGGCAGTTCTTC. The chain uses TRBV3-1 (or the pseudogene TRBV3-2) and TRBJ2-1; 8 bases match TRBD1. Looked up from germline, CDR1 is LGHDT and CDR2 is YNNKEL (reference sequence). J gave up 12 bases and V 3 bases, and 4 bases lay outside the gene matches. This CDR3 region has 12 residues.

The genes are TRBV12-5 and TRBJ2-3; the D is unclear. This CDR3 is 14 amino acids long. V was clipped by 3 bases and J by 0 bases, with 7 bases between them. CDR1 and CDR2 (germline): LGHNT, FRNRAP. The CDR3 DNA reads as TGTGCTAGTGGTTTCTTTCCTAGCACAGATACGCAGTATTTT. Protein: CASGFFPSTDTQYF.

The CDR3 protein is CASSLSTVTEAFF. CDR3 DNA: TGTGCCAGCAGTTTATCCACAGTCACTGAAGCTTTCTTT. V usage is TRBV27 and J usage is TRBJ1-1; D gene unclear. This CDR3 is 13 amino acids long. Trimming removed 0 bases at V and 4 bases at J, with 6 bases between. CDR1 MNHEY and CDR2 SMNVEV come from the germline V gene (reference sequence).

The chain joins TRBV7-8 to TRBJ1-4; D might be TRBD1 (5 bases). The CDR3 sequence is 14 residues long. Between the trimmed V and J ends, which lost 5 bases and 5 bases, there was a span of 12 bases. CDR1 and CDR2 (germline): SGHVS, FQNEAQ. The CDR3 reads CASSTGAANEKLFF. In nucleotides, the CDR3 is TGTGCCAGCAGCACTGGGGCGGCAAATGAAAAACTGTTTTTT.

The rearrangement joins TRBV2 to TRBJ2-2; D possibly uses TRBD1 or TRBD2 (6 bases each). The V end was cut by 8 bases, the J end by 2 bases, with 12 bases between. Germline CDR1 and CDR2: SNHLY and FYNNEI. The CDR3 spans 14 residues. The DNA for the CDR3 is TGTGCCAGCCGCCGGGGGCCTAACACCGGGGAGCTGTTTTTT. Amino acid sequence: CASRRGPNTGELFF.

The chain uses TRBV5-1 and TRBJ1-6; 10 nucleotides agree with TRBD1. V dropped 0 bases and J dropped 9; count of bases not matched to a gene: 3. The CDR3 is made up of 15 amino acids. Per germline, CDR1 SGHRS and CDR2 YFSETQ. This CDR3 is CASSLGGQGRSPLHF. The DNA of the CDR3 is TGCGCCAGCAGCTTGGGGGGACAGGGGCGTTCACCCCTCCACTTT.

The CDR3: CASSNRGLGGRETQYF. CDR3 in DNA: TGCGCCAGCAGTAACAGGGGGCTCGGGGGCCGAGAGACCCAGTACTTC. The genes are TRBV10-1 and TRBJ2-5, with TRBD1 identical over 9 bases. J lost 4 bases, V lost 5 bases, and 11 bases had no gene match. The V gene's germline CDR1 is WNHNN and CDR2 SYGVQD (reference sequence). The CDR3 has 16 amino acids.

This chain joins TRBV4-3 and TRBJ1-2, with D hard to call. V was pared by 0 bases and J by 6 bases, with 20 bases between. The CDR3 is 17 residues long. Germline V gene lookup returns CDR1 LGHNA and CDR2 YSLEER. The DNA for the CDR3 is TGCGCCAGCAGCCAAGAAGGCCAGCCCCATCGTTCCCATGGCTACACCTTC. Translating gives CASSQEGQPHRSHGYTF.

This clone was found once. V is TRBV11-2 and J is TRBJ1-6; no firm D call. Per the germline V gene, CDR1 is SGHAT and CDR2 is FQNNGV. V was shortened by 0 bases and J by 7 bases, with 10 bases between the two germline ends. This CDR3 is 15 amino acids long. CDR3 region: CASSLDGRDNSPLHF. CDR3 bases: TGTGCCAGCAGCTTAGATGGAAGAGACAATTCACCCCTCCACTTT.